The present T cell receptor beta chain was sequenced within a study of T cell clones after liver transplantation. This table comes from immunoSEQ multiplex PCR, and its TCRdb copy is limited to in-frame clones, with some not included. The sample yields around 110,000 clones, 75% to 95% seen once. This clone came up a few times. Other DNA sequences of this sample code for an identical CDR3. CDR1 and CDR2 from the germline V gene are SGHRS and YFSETQ. Trimming took 0 bases from V and 4 from J, leaving 11 bases between them. This CDR3 region has 15 residues. The chain joins TRBV5-1 to TRBJ1-5; possible D gene TRBD1, 5 bases. This receptor was taken from a human patient who received a liver transplant. Some T cells may be provided by the graft donor. Sequenced material: CD4+ T cells from blood, taken 12 months after liver transplant. The CDR3, as DNA: TGCGCCAGCAGCTTGGGGCATGGGGGGAATCAGCCCCAGCATTTT. Translating it yields CASSLGHGGNQPQHF. Looking up the rest from reference TRBV5-1 and TRBJ1-5 gives the full variable domain: KAGVTQTPRYLIKTRGQQVTLSCSPISGHRSVSWYQQTPGQGLQFLFEYFSETQRNKGNFPGRFSGRQFSNSRSEMNVSTLELGDSALYLCASSLGHGGNQPQHFGDGTRLSIL.